This TCR beta chain was documented in a study of cytomegalovirus exposure and HLA in healthy donors. Overall study results and limits: In an earlier analysis, about 87% or about 30%: the productive usage of most TCR beta V segments. Because they were indistinguishable, some V segments, including TRBV6-2 and TRBV6-3, were excluded.

Remarks on this clone: Its antigen remains unidentified.

The primer mix had 60 Vbeta and 13 Jbeta primers. Assay: immunoSEQ multiplex PCR; the TCRdb copy retains only in-frame clones and omits some. Among fewer than 250,000 clones listed, 87% were seen once. With V trimmed by 5 bases and J by 5 bases, 6 bases remained unmatched. The CDR3 runs 13 residues. Germline V gene lookup returns CDR1 SGHTA and CDR2 FQGTGA. Material for sequencing was PBMCs. The receptor was derived from a boy aged 2 to 10 in good health and CMV-seronegative. The chain uses TRBV7-3 and TRBJ2-7, with 7 bases that match TRBD1. CDR3 bases: TGTGCCAGCAGCCTAAAACAGGGGAACGAGCAGTACTTC. Its translation: CASSLKQGNEQYF.